The rows below give T cell receptor beta chains drawn from one sample of a study of blood T cells in healthy people across ages. TCRdb recomputed calls from the 5' RACE reads with MiXCR, one row per CDR3 protein. Seen here are around 1,900,000 distinct CDR3 sequences, roughly two fifths observed once, and the top ten hold 20% to 25%. The specimen was blood. The receptors were sampled from a human donor in good health. CDR3s include the opening cysteine and the closing phenylalanine or tryptophan. The D gene is left open where the match is weak. The size of a clone is reported for some rows only, either as once, few or many, or as a class for expanded clones.

- - TRBJ2-1 TRBV9 CASSVDGYYNEQFF TGTGCCAGCAGCGTAGACGGATACTACAATGAGCAGTTCTTC
- - TRBJ1-5 TRBV28 CASSLQGERRNQPQHF TGTGCCAGCAGTTTACAGGGAGAGAGGCGCAATCAGCCCCAGCATTTT
TRBD2 many TRBJ2-5 TRBV9 CASSPRLARETQYF TGTGCCAGCAGCCCCCGACTAGCTAGAGAGACCCAGTACTTC
TRBD1 few TRBJ2-5 TRBV20-1 CSAISHRGEETQYF TGCAGTGCCATCAGTCACAGGGGGGAAGAGACCCAGTACTTC
- - TRBJ1-6 TRBV29-1 CSVAVDLDSPLHF TGCAGCGTTGCTGTGGACCTTGATTCACCCCTCCACTTT
- - TRBJ2-7 TRBV10-3 CAISPSYEQYF TGTGCCATCAGCCCTAGCTACGAGCAGTACTTC
- - TRBJ2-1 TRBV20-1 CSARVPLSYNEQFF TGCAGTGCTAGAGTCCCCCTCTCATACAATGAGCAGTTCTTC
TRBD1 - TRBJ2-1 TRBV29-1 CSVEDRDRAYNEQFF TGCAGCGTTGAAGATCGGGACAGGGCGTACAATGAGCAGTTCTTC
TRBD1 few TRBJ1-2 TRBV7-2 CASSLVGQGFGYTF TGTGCCAGCAGTTTAGTGGGACAGGGGTTTGGCTACACCTTC
- once TRBJ2-1 TRBV5-1 CASRTGPTDIQFF TGCGCCAGTAGAACCGGGCCCACGGACATTCAGTTCTTC
- few TRBJ2-5 TRBV29-1 CSVEGLQEAQYF TGCAGCGTTGAGGGGCTACAAGAGGCCCAGTACTTC
TRBD2 - TRBJ2-1 TRBV20-1 CSARDALAGSGMGQFF TGCAGTGCTAGAGACGCTCTAGCGGGGTCTGGAATGGGGCAGTTCTTC
TRBD1 - TRBJ2-2 TRBV7-2 CASSSRGQGARSGELFF TGTGCCAGCAGCTCTCGAGGACAGGGGGCGCGTAGTGGGGAGCTGTTTTTT